The next 3 T cell receptor beta chains were all read from a single sample in a study of post-analysis software for immune sequencing data. The TCR beta cDNA libraries carried unique molecular identifiers. A single record per CDR3 protein comes from TCRdb applying MiXCR to the PCR reads. The sample has roughly 800,000 distinct CDR3 sequences; just under 30% are singletons. Their antigen targets remain unknown. Study-wide points: With TRBV5-6, TRBV5-1 and TRBV20-1 included, 4 or 5 TRBV segments were more frequent in patients than in controls.

Source material: blood. The source is a girl aged 5-17 years with multiple sclerosis.

The chain couples TRBV12-3 or TRBV12-4 to TRBJ1-1; weak D call: TRBD1 (6 bases). The V end lost 6 bases, the J end lost 1 base, and 15 bases lay between the germline ends. This CDR3 spans 15 amino acids. CDR3 loop: CASSRRQAPNTEAFF. In nucleotides, the CDR3 is TGTGCCAGCAGCCGTCGACAGGCACCGAACACTGAAGCTTTCTTT.

The rearrangement joins TRBV7-2 to TRBJ2-1; D possibly matches TRBD1 or TRBD2 (5 bases each). Trimming cost V 0 bases and J 0 bases, with 9 bases left between them. Germline V gene lookup returns CDR1 SGHTA and CDR2 FQGNSA. This CDR3 contains 16 residues. CDR3 in amino acids: CASSLAGTASYNEQFF. The CDR3 nucleotides are TGTGCCAGCAGCTTAGCAGGGACCGCCTCCTACAATGAGCAGTTCTTC.

This chain connects TRBV10-3 to TRBJ2-1; 8 bases are a match to TRBD1. Germline lookup yields CDR1 ENHRY and CDR2 SYGVKD. The CDR3 totals 16 residues. J lost 3 bases, V lost 2 bases, and 6 bases had no gene match. CDR3 coding DNA: TGTGCCATCAGTGAGACTGACAGGGGCGGCTACAATGAGCAGTTCTTC. It translates to CAISETDRGGYNEQFF.